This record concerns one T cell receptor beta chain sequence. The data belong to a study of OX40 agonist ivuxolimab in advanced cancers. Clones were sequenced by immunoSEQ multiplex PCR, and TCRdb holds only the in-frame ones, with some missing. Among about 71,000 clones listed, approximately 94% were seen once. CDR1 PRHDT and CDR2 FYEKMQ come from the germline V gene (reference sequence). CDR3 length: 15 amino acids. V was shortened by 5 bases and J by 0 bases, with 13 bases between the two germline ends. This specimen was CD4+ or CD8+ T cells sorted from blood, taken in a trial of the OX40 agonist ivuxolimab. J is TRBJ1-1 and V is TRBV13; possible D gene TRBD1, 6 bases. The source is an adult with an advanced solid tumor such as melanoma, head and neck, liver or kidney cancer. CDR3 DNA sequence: TGTGCCAGCAGCCTCAGACAGGCCATGAACACTGAAGCTTTCTTT. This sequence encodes CASSLRQAMNTEAFF.